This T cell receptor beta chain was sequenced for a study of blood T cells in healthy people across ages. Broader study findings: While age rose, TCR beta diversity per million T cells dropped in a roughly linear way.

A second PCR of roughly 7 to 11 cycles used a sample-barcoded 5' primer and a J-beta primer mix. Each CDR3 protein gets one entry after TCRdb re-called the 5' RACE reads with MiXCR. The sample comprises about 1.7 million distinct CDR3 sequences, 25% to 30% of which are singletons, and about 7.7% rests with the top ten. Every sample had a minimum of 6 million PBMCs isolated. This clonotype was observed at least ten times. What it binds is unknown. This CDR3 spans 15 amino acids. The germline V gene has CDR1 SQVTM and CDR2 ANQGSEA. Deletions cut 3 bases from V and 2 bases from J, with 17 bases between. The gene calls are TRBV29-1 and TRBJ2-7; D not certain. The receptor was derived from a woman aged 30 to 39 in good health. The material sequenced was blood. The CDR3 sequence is CSVEGFSHLTYEQYF. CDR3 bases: TGCAGCGTTGAGGGTTTCAGTCACCTAACCTACGAGCAGTACTTC.